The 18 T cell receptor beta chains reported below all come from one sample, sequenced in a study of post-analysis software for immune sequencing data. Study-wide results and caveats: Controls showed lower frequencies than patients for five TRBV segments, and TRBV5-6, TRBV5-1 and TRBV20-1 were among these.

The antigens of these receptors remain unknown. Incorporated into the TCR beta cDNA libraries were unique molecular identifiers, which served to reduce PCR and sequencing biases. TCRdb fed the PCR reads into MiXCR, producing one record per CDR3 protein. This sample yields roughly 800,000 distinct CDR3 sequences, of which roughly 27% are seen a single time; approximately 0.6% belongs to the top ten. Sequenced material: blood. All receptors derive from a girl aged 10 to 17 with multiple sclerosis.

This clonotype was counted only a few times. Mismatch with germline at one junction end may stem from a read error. The CDR3 sequence: CASSRGTGRNTEAFF. In DNA, the CDR3 is TGTGCCAGCAGTCGCGGGACAGGGCGGAACACTGAAGCCTTCTTT. The chain is built from TRBV6-6 and TRBJ1-1, with 9 nucleotides matching TRBD1. The CDR3 spans 15 residues. In germline, CDR1 is MNHNY, CDR2 SVGAGI (reference sequence).

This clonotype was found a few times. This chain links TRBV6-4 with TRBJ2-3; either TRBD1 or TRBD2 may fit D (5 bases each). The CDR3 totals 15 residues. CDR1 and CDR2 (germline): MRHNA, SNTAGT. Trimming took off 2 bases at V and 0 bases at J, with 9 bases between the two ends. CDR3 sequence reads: CASSDRDGSTDTQYF. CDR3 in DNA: TGTGCCAGCAGTGACCGGGACGGTAGCACAGATACGCAGTATTTT.

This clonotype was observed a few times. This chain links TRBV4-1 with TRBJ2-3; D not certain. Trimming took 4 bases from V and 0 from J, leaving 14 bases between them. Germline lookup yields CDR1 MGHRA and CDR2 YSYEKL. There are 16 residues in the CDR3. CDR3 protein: CASSPQRRLSTDTQYF. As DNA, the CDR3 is TGCGCCAGCAGCCCACAACGCCGTCTAAGCACAGATACGCAGTATTTT.

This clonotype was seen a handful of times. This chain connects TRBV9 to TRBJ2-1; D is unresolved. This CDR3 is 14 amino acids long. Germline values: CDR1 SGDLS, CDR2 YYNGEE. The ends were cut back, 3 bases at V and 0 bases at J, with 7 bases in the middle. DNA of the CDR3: TGTGCCAGCAGCGCGGAGAGCTCCTACAATGAGCAGTTCTTC. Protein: CASSAESSYNEQFF.

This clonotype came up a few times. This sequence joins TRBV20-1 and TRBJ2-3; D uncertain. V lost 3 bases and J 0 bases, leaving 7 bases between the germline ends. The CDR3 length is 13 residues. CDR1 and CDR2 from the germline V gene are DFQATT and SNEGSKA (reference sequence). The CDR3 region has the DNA TGCAGTGCTAGGTTGCAGAGCACAGATACGCAGTATTTT. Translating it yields CSARLQSTDTQYF.

CDR3 residues: CSARDSARGPNQPQHF. For the CDR3, the DNA is TGCAGTGCTAGAGATTCCGCCCGAGGCCCCAATCAGCCCCAGCATTTT. The chain is built from TRBV20-1 and TRBJ1-5; no reliable D call. Looked up from germline, CDR1 is DFQATT and CDR2 is SNEGSKA (reference sequence). The V gene lost 0 bases and the J gene lost 3 bases, with 15 bases spanning the gap. CDR3 size: 16 residues.

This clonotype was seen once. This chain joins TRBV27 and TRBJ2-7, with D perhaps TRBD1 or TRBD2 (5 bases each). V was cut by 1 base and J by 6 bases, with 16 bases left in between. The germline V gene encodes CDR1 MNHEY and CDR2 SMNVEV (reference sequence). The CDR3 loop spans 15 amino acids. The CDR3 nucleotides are TGTGCCAGCAGTTTATGGCAGGGCGGGCCTGGCGAGCAGTACTTC. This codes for CASSLWQGGPGEQYF.

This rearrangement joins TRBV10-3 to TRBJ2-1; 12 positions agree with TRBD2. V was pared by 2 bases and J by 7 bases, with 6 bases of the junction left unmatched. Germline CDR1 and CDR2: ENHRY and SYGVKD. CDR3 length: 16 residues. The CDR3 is CAISEPPSGGVNEQFF. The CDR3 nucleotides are TGTGCCATCAGTGAGCCCCCTAGCGGGGGGGTGAATGAGCAGTTCTTC.

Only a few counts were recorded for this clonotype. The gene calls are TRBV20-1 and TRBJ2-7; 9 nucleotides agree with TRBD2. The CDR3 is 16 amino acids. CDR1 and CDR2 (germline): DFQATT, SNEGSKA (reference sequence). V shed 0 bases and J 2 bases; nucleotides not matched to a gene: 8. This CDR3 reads CSARDSRTSATYEQYF. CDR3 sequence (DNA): TGCAGTGCTAGAGATTCCAGGACTAGCGCAACCTACGAGCAGTACTTC.

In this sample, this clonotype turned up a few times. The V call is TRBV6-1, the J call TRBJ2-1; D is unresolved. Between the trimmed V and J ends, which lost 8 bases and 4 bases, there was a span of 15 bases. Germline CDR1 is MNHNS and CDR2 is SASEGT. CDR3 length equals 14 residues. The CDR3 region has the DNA TGTGCCAGCCTCCTCTACACCGCATACAATGAGCAGTTCTTC. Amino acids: CASLLYTAYNEQFF.

Here the CDR3 reads CASSPYHGTVTDTQYF. In DNA form, the CDR3 reads TGTGCCAGCTCACCCTACCACGGGACAGTCACAGATACGCAGTATTTT. The chain employs TRBV18 and TRBJ2-3; TRBD1 agrees at 7 bases. V shed 3 bases and J 2 bases; nucleotides not matched to a gene: 8. The CDR3 runs to 16 residues. Germline CDR1 KGHSH, CDR2 LQKENI.

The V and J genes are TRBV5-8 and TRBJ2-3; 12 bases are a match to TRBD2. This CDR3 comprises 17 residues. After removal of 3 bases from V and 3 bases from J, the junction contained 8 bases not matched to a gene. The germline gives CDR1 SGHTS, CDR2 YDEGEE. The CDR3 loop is CASSYLAGGPSTDTQYF. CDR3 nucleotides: TGTGCCAGCAGCTACCTAGCGGGGGGGCCTAGTACAGATACGCAGTATTTT.

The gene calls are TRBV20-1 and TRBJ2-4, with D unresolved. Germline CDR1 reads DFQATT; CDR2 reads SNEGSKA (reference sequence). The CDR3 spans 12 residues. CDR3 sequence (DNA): TGCAGCCACTCGGTAGCACCTTACGGGCAGTACTTC. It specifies CSHSVAPYGQYF.

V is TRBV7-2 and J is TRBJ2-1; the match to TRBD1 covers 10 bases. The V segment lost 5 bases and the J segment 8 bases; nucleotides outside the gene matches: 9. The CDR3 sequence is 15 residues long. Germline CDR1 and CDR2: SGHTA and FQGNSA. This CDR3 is CASSPLRDRGHEQFF. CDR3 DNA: TGTGCCAGCAGCCCCCTCCGGGACAGGGGCCATGAGCAGTTCTTC.

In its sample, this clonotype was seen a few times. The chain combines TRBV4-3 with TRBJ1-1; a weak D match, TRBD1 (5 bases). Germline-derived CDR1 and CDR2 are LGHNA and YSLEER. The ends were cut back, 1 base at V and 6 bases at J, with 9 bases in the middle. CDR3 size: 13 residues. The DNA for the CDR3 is TGCGCCAGCAGCCAAGGGGGACGCGCTGAAGCTTTCTTT. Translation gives CASSQGGRAEAFF.

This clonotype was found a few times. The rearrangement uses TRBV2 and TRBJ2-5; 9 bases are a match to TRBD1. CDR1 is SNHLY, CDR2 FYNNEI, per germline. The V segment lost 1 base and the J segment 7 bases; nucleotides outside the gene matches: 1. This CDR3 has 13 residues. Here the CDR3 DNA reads TGTGCCAGCAGTGAAGGACAGGGGGGGACCCAGTACTTC. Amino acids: CASSEGQGGTQYF. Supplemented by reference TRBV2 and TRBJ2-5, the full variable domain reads EPEVTQTPSHQVTQMGQEVILRCVPISNHLYFYWYRQILGQKVEFLVSFYNNEISEKSEIFDDQFSVERPDGSNFTLKIRSTKLEDSAMYFCASSEGQGGTQYFGPGTRLLVL.

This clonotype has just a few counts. The CDR3 coding sequence is TGTGCCAGCAGTTTGACAGGGGGCAGTGAGCAGTACTTC. It specifies CASSLTGGSEQYF. The chain links TRBV12-3 or TRBV12-4 to TRBJ2-5, with 10 positions matching TRBD1. The V gene end was trimmed by 3 bases and the J gene end by 11 bases; junction bases not matched to a gene: 6. The CDR3 runs to 13 residues.

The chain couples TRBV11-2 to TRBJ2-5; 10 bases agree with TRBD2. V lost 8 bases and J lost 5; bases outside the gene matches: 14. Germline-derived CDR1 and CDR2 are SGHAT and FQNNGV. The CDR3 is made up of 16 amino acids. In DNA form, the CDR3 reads TGTGCCAGCGGGATGGGGTCTAGCGGGAGCCGGGAGACCCAGTACTTC. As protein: CASGMGSSGSRETQYF.